Listed below are T cell receptor beta chains from one sample, sequenced in a study of blood T cell repertoires in COVID-19. Assay: immunoSEQ multiplex PCR; the TCRdb copy retains only in-frame clones and omits some. Among 60,000 to 85,000 clones listed, about 80% were seen once. The specimen was peripheral blood. The receptors were sampled from a human donor in a cohort sampled during active COVID-19. Each CDR3 is given with its conserved first and last residue. The order of the fields is J gene, V gene, D gene, clone size, CDR3 protein, CDR3 DNA. The D gene is left open where the match is weak. Part of the rows lack a size; the others show once, few, many or a class for expanded clones.

j_call: TRBJ2-5; v_call: TRBV4-1; d_call: TRBD2; clone_size: NA; cdr3_aa: CASSQRAGAGQETQYF; cdr3_nt: TGCGCCAGCAGCCAAAGAGCGGGAGCGGGCCAAGAGACCCAGTACTTC
j_call: TRBJ1-1; v_call: TRBV10-1; d_call: NA; clone_size: many; cdr3_aa: CASSAPGGINTEAFF; cdr3_nt: TGCGCCAGCAGTGCCCCCGGGGGAATAAACACTGAAGCTTTCTTT
j_call: TRBJ2-7; v_call: TRBV28; d_call: NA; clone_size: NA; cdr3_aa: CASSQGAGAYEQYF; cdr3_nt: TGTGCCAGCAGTCAGGGGGCGGGGGCCTACGAGCAGTACTTC
j_call: TRBJ2-7; v_call: TRBV6-1; d_call: TRBD2; clone_size: NA; cdr3_aa: CASSEYRTSVTYEQYF; cdr3_nt: TGTGCCAGCAGTGAATACAGGACTAGCGTTACCTACGAGCAGTACTTC
j_call: TRBJ2-5; v_call: TRBV5-5; d_call: NA; clone_size: NA; cdr3_aa: CASSLAREETQYF; cdr3_nt: TGTGCCAGCAGCTTGGCCAGGGAAGAGACCCAGTACTTC
j_call: TRBJ2-1; v_call: TRBV28; d_call: TRBD2; clone_size: NA; cdr3_aa: CASSSSGTSGGEFF; cdr3_nt: TGTGCCAGCAGTTCATCGGGGACTAGCGGAGGGGAGTTCTTC
j_call: TRBJ2-4; v_call: TRBV6-2/TRBV6-3; d_call: NA; clone_size: NA; cdr3_aa: CATTPDRENIQYF; cdr3_nt: TGTGCCACCACCCCCGACAGAGAAAACATTCAGTACTTC
j_call: TRBJ1-6; v_call: TRBV28; d_call: TRBD1; clone_size: NA; cdr3_aa: CAGQGATNYNSPLHF; cdr3_nt: TGTGCCGGACAGGGGGCGACTAACTATAATTCACCCCTCCACTTT
j_call: TRBJ2-2; v_call: TRBV10-3; d_call: NA; clone_size: few; cdr3_aa: CAISDFNGDAGELFF; cdr3_nt: TGTGCCATCAGTGACTTCAACGGGGATGCCGGGGAGCTGTTTTTT
j_call: TRBJ1-1; v_call: TRBV7-9; d_call: NA; clone_size: NA; cdr3_aa: CASSLPRVGTEAFF; cdr3_nt: TGTGCCAGCAGCTTACCACGGGTTGGCACTGAAGCTTTCTTT
j_call: TRBJ2-7; v_call: TRBV28; d_call: TRBD1; clone_size: NA; cdr3_aa: CASSPRTGASSYEQYF; cdr3_nt: TGTGCCAGCAGTCCGCGGACAGGGGCGTCCTCCTACGAGCAGTACTTC
j_call: TRBJ1-2; v_call: TRBV19; d_call: NA; clone_size: once; cdr3_aa: CASSGWNSGYTF; cdr3_nt: TGTGCCAGTTCAGGTTGGAACTCCGGCTACACCTTC
j_call: TRBJ2-7; v_call: TRBV7-9; d_call: TRBD2; clone_size: NA; cdr3_aa: CASSDSGRYEQYF; cdr3_nt: TGTGCCAGCAGCGACAGCGGGAGGTACGAGCAGTACTTC
j_call: TRBJ2-5; v_call: TRBV5-5; d_call: TRBD2; clone_size: NA; cdr3_aa: CASSPGRDQETQYF; cdr3_nt: TGTGCCAGCAGCCCCGGGAGGGACCAAGAGACCCAGTACTTC
j_call: TRBJ1-6; v_call: TRBV11-2; d_call: NA; clone_size: once; cdr3_aa: CASSFTGSASPLHF; cdr3_nt: TGTGCCAGCAGCTTCACAGGGAGCGCTTCACCCCTCCACTTT
j_call: TRBJ2-1; v_call: TRBV13; d_call: TRBD2; clone_size: NA; cdr3_aa: CASNLDSSGRGAYNEQFF; cdr3_nt: TGTGCCAGCAATTTGGATAGTAGCGGGAGGGGCGCCTACAATGAGCAGTTCTTC
j_call: TRBJ1-2; v_call: TRBV3-1/TRBV3-2; d_call: NA; clone_size: NA; cdr3_aa: CASSQGSRQPHFYGYTF; cdr3_nt: TGTGCCAGCAGCCAAGGCTCAAGACAGCCCCATTTCTATGGCTACACCTTC
j_call: TRBJ1-4; v_call: TRBV28; d_call: TRBD1; clone_size: NA; cdr3_aa: CASWDRSREKLFF; cdr3_nt: TGTGCCAGCTGGGACAGATCAAGGGAAAAACTGTTTTTT
j_call: TRBJ1-2; v_call: TRBV10-3; d_call: NA; clone_size: NA; cdr3_aa: CAISPGDTRSYGYTF; cdr3_nt: TGTGCCATCAGCCCAGGGGACACGAGGTCCTATGGCTACACCTTC
j_call: TRBJ1-2; v_call: TRBV30; d_call: NA; clone_size: NA; cdr3_aa: CAWYNYGYTF; cdr3_nt: TGTGCCTGGTATAACTATGGCTACACCTTC
j_call: TRBJ2-1; v_call: TRBV2; d_call: TRBD2; clone_size: NA; cdr3_aa: CASSTNRGTSGRAGYNEQFF; cdr3_nt: TGTGCCAGCAGTACGAATCGTGGGACTAGCGGGAGGGCCGGCTACAATGAGCAGTTCTTC
j_call: TRBJ1-5; v_call: TRBV19; d_call: NA; clone_size: few; cdr3_aa: CASSIDHTGVWNQPQHF; cdr3_nt: TGTGCCAGTAGTATAGATCATACCGGGGTTTGGAATCAGCCCCAGCATTTT
j_call: TRBJ2-1; v_call: TRBV6-1; d_call: TRBD2; clone_size: NA; cdr3_aa: CASSEGASGMYEQFF; cdr3_nt: TGTGCCAGCAGTGAAGGTGCTAGCGGGATGTATGAGCAGTTCTTC
j_call: TRBJ2-7; v_call: TRBV6-1; d_call: NA; clone_size: NA; cdr3_aa: CASSEWGLHEQYF; cdr3_nt: TGTGCCAGCAGTGAATGGGGGCTGCACGAGCAGTACTTC
j_call: TRBJ1-2; v_call: TRBV6-2/TRBV6-3; d_call: NA; clone_size: NA; cdr3_aa: CASSFGQNYGYTF; cdr3_nt: TGTGCCAGCAGTTTCGGACAAAACTATGGCTACACCTTC
j_call: TRBJ2-1; v_call: TRBV11-2; d_call: NA; clone_size: NA; cdr3_aa: CASSLDPGHNNEQFF; cdr3_nt: TGTGCCAGCAGCTTAGATCCAGGCCATAACAATGAGCAGTTCTTC